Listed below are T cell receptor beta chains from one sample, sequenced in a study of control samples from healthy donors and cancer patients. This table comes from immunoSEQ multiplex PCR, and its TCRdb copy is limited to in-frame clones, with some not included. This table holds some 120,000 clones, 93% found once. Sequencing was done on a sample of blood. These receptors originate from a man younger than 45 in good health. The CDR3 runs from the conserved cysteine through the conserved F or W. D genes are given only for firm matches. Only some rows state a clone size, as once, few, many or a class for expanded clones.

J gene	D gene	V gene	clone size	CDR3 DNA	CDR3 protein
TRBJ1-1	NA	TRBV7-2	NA	TGTGCCAGCAGCATTATGGCAGTTGGAGGGGCCTTGAACACTGAAGCTTTCTTT	CASSIMAVGGALNTEAFF
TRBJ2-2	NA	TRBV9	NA	TGTGCCAGCAGGGCCGTGAACACCGGGGAGCTGTTTTTT	CASRAVNTGELFF
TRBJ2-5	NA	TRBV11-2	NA	TGTGCCAGCAGCTCCCAAACGAAACGGCCGCCAGAGACCCAGTACTTC	CASSSQTKRPPETQYF
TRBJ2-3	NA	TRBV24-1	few	TGTGCCACCAGCGAATCCACAGATACGCAGTATTTT	CATSESTDTQYF
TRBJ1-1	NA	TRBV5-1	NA	TGCGCCAGCAGCTCGGCAGGTATCACTGAAGCTTTCTTT	CASSSAGITEAFF
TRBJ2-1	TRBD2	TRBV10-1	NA	TGCGCCAGCAGCCCGCTTAGCGGGGGTATCAGGGAGCAGTTCTTC	CASSPLSGGIREQFF
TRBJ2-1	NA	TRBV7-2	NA	TGTGCCAGCAGCCTATGGGTAAGTGTAGGGAATGAGCAGTTCTTC	CASSLWVSVGNEQFF
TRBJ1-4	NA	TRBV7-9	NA	TGTGCCAGCACCGACGACAGGAATGAAAAACTGTTTTTT	CASTDDRNEKLFF
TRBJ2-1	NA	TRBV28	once	TGTGCCACGAAGGACGACTCCTACAATGAGCAGTTCTTC	CATKDDSYNEQFF
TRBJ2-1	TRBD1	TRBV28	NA	TGTGCCAGCAGTTTAGGGGACAGGGTTTATAATGAGCAGTTCTTC	CASSLGDRVYNEQFF